This passage covers 25 T cell receptor beta chains from one sample sequenced in a study of spatial heterogeneity in lung cancer. Indicated time point: sample taken at primary tumor resection. The study sequenced unsorted whole RNA from tumor, nontumor lung or frozen PBMC. TCRdb itself ran the 5' RACE reads through MiXCR, one entry per CDR3 protein. The sample lists roughly 40,000 distinct CDR3 sequences; around 6.5% were seen once. This material consisted of PBMCs, taken at surgery. The source is a female donor with early-stage non-small cell lung cancer.

This clonotype occurred many times. The chain has TRBV6-6 and TRBJ1-2; tentatively, D is TRBD1 (5 bases). The CDR3 has 13 amino acids. With 4 bases removed from V and 11 bases from J, the gap between germline ends came to 17 bases. Germline V gene data show CDR1 as MNHNY and CDR2 as SVGAGI (reference sequence). The CDR3 region is CASSLDRNTGYTF. The CDR3 DNA follows: TGTGCCAGCAGTTTAGACAGAAATACTGGGTACACCTTC.

Only a few counts were recorded for this clonotype. The genes are TRBV7-9 and TRBJ2-4; D possibly corresponds to TRBD2 (5 bases). Germline V gives CDR1 SEHNR, CDR2 FQNEAQ (reference sequence). Trimming took 1 base from V and 10 from J, leaving 11 bases between them. The CDR3 runs 13 residues. The CDR3 nucleotides are TGTGCCAGCAGCTTAGGGACTTTAGGGATTCAGTACTTC. Its translation is CASSLGTLGIQYF.

The chain employs TRBV5-1 and TRBJ2-5, with 7 nucleotides matching TRBD2. CDR1 is SGHRS and CDR2 is YFSETQ in the germline V gene. V gave up 7 bases and J gave up 2 bases; unmatched junction bases: 11. The CDR3 length is 15 residues. The CDR3 coding sequence is TGCGCCAGCCTGCGCGGGGGTAGCTCGCAAGAGACCCAGTACTTC. It encodes CASLRGGSSQETQYF.

Many counts were recorded for this clonotype. The chain uses TRBV5-1 and TRBJ2-7; 7 nucleotides align to TRBD1. V lost 2 bases and J lost 2; bases outside the gene matches: 4. This CDR3 is 14 amino acids long. The germline V gene has CDR1 SGHRS and CDR2 YFSETQ. In DNA, the CDR3 is TGCGCCAGCAGCTTTTGGACAGGACCCTACGAGCAGTACTTC. The encoded protein is CASSFWTGPYEQYF.

There are many counts of this clonotype. This chain uses TRBV12-3 or TRBV12-4 with TRBJ2-3; D ambiguous. The V end was cut by 2 bases, the J end by 1 base, with 7 bases between. This CDR3 region has 14 residues. The chain's CDR3 is CASSLRSGTDTQYF. The CDR3 DNA reads TGTGCCAGCAGTTTAAGGTCGGGCACAGATACGCAGTATTTT.

There are many counts of this clonotype. The chain recombines TRBV6-1 with TRBJ2-3, with 10 bases that match TRBD2. The CDR3 is 15 amino acids. Looked up from germline, CDR1 is MNHNS and CDR2 is SASEGT. The J segment lost 1 base and the V segment lost 6 bases, leaving 4 bases of the junction unmatched. The CDR3 DNA sequence: TGTGCCAGCAGCCTAGGACTAGCGGGCACAGATACGCAGTATTTT. Translating gives CASSLGLAGTDTQYF.

This clonotype was observed at least ten times. J is TRBJ2-7 and V is TRBV29-1, with 10 bases identical to TRBD1. CDR1 and CDR2 (germline): SQVTM, ANQGSEA. The CDR3 contains 15 residues. The V segment lost 2 bases and the J segment 6 bases; nucleotides outside the gene matches: 10. Here the CDR3 reads CSVERRTGGIGEQYF. The CDR3 coding sequence is TGCAGCGTTGAAAGGCGGACAGGGGGTATCGGCGAGCAGTACTTC.

This clonotype was observed a handful of times. The chain joins TRBV4-1 to TRBJ1-1; 10 positions agree with TRBD1. This CDR3 spans 17 amino acids. V lost 4 bases to trimming and J lost 0 bases; unmatched junction nucleotides: 8. Germline V gene sequence: CDR1 MGHRA, CDR2 YSYEKL. The CDR3: CASSPSGTGVVNTEAFF. The CDR3 DNA reads as TGCGCCAGCAGCCCGTCCGGGACAGGGGTAGTGAACACTGAAGCTTTCTTT.

This clonotype appeared many times. CDR3 region: CASSPRGPDGYTF. The DNA for the CDR3 is TGTGCCAGCAGTCCCCGGGGGCCGGATGGCTACACCTTC. The chain couples TRBV6-6 to TRBJ1-2; D is possibly TRBD1 (6 bases). This CDR3 comprises 13 residues. Trimming shortened V by 5 bases and J by 6 bases, and 13 bases separated the two germline ends. Germline values: CDR1 MNHNY, CDR2 SVGAGI (reference sequence).

This clonotype was recorded a few times. The rearrangement joins TRBV6-5 to TRBJ1-1, with D possibly matching TRBD1 (6 bases). The ends were cut back, 2 bases at V and 5 bases at J, with 12 bases in the middle. Per the germline V gene, CDR1 is MNHEY and CDR2 is SVGAGI. CDR3 size: 14 residues. The CDR3 reads CASSYVNRETEAFF. The CDR3 DNA follows: TGTGCCAGCAGTTACGTGAACAGGGAAACTGAAGCTTTCTTT.

This clonotype showed up many times. J is TRBJ1-1 and V is TRBV7-9, with D perhaps TRBD1 (5 bases). The V and J ends lost 11 bases and 4 bases respectively, with 17 bases between them. CDR1 and CDR2 from the germline V gene are SEHNR and FQNEAQ (reference sequence). CDR3 length: 13 residues. CDR3 sequence reads: CAGAVGAVTEAFF. For the CDR3, the DNA is TGTGCCGGAGCAGTTGGGGCAGTCACTGAAGCTTTCTTT.

This clonotype was counted many times. The rearrangement joins TRBV19 to TRBJ2-7; no reliable D call. Germline CDR1 and CDR2: LNHDA and SQIVND (reference sequence). Trimming shortened V by 6 bases and J by 0 bases, and 15 bases separated the two germline ends. The CDR3 contains 15 residues. The CDR3 is CASSTFGVSSYEQYF. The CDR3 nucleotides are TGTGCCAGTAGCACCTTTGGGGTTAGCTCCTACGAGCAGTACTTC.

This clonotype was seen ten or more times. The chain recombines TRBV5-5 with TRBJ1-5; TRBD1 might be the D (5 bases). The germline V and J ends were trimmed by 1 base and 6 bases, with 11 bases remaining between them. This CDR3 is 14 amino acids long. Per germline, CDR1 SGHKS and CDR2 YYEKEE (reference sequence). CDR3 sequence: CASSLQGERQPQHF. The CDR3 bases are TGTGCCAGCAGCTTGCAGGGAGAACGTCAGCCCCAGCATTTT.

This clonotype appeared many times. The chain joins TRBV15 to TRBJ2-7; the D is unclear. V was shortened by 0 bases and J by 5 bases, with 5 bases between the two germline ends. This CDR3 has 12 amino acids. Germline CDR1 reads LNHNV; CDR2 reads YYDKDF (reference sequence). In DNA form, the CDR3 reads TGTGCCACCAGCAGAGATGCCAACGAGCAGTACTTC. Its protein product is CATSRDANEQYF. The full variable domain, rest sourced from reference TRBV15 and TRBJ2-7, is DAMVIQNPRYQVTQFGKPVTLSCSQTLNHNVMYWYQQKSSQAPKLLFHYYDKDFNNEADTPDNFQSRRPNTSFCFLDIRSPGLGDTAMYLCATSRDANEQYFGPGTRLTVT.

This chain uses TRBV6-5 with TRBJ1-5; D remains unclear. The length of the CDR3 is 13 residues. Per germline, CDR1 MNHEY and CDR2 SVGAGI. With 4 bases removed from V and 4 bases from J, the gap between germline ends came to 8 bases. The DNA for the CDR3 is TGTGCCAGCAGTTTACTTCCGAATCAGCCCCAGCATTTT. As protein: CASSLLPNQPQHF.

This sequence joins TRBV6-1 and TRBJ2-7, with 8 nucleotides matching TRBD2. The germline V gene encodes CDR1 MNHNS and CDR2 SASEGT. V was pared by 3 bases and J by 1 base, with 8 bases of the junction left unmatched. The CDR3 is made up of 16 amino acids. The CDR3 DNA sequence: TGTGCCAGCAGTGACACCGGACAGCGGGGGTCCTACGAGCAGTACTTC. Amino acid sequence: CASSDTGQRGSYEQYF.

This clonotype turned up a few times. V usage is TRBV7-9 and J usage is TRBJ1-4; 10 bases align to TRBD1. Germline loops: CDR1 SEHNR, CDR2 FQNEAQ (reference sequence). The CDR3 has 18 residues. J was trimmed by 2 bases and V by 5 bases; bases with no gene match: 11. In DNA, the CDR3 is TGTGCCAGCAGCCCAGATCGACAGGGGGCGAGGACTAATGAAAAACTGTTTTTT. Its translation: CASSPDRQGARTNEKLFF.

The chain has TRBV7-9 and TRBJ2-5, with D unclear. Germline V gene sequence: CDR1 SEHNR, CDR2 FQNEAQ (reference sequence). V was clipped by 5 bases and J by 2 bases, with 15 bases between them. The CDR3 has 15 residues. The CDR3 region is CASSPALGLQETQYF. The CDR3 nucleotides read TGTGCCAGCAGCCCGGCTTTGGGCCTACAAGAGACCCAGTACTTC. Looking up the rest from reference TRBV7-9 and TRBJ2-5 gives the full variable domain: DTGVSQNPRHKITKRGQNVTFRCDPISEHNRLYWYRQTLGQGPEFLTYFQNEAQLEKSRLLSDRFSAERPKGSFSTLEIQRTEQGDSAMYLCASSPALGLQETQYFGPGTRLLVL.

This clonotype was counted at least ten times. The chain couples TRBV7-3 to TRBJ1-1; D may be TRBD1 (5 bases). The V end lost 5 bases, the J end lost 8 bases, and 15 bases lay between the germline ends. The germline V gene encodes CDR1 SGHTA and CDR2 FQGTGA. This CDR3 contains 13 residues. The CDR3 DNA sequence: TGTGCCAGCAGCCCCGGGGGGGGTTACGAAGCTTTCTTT. Translating gives CASSPGGGYEAFF.

This clonotype was counted at least ten times. This rearrangement joins TRBV5-1 to TRBJ2-3, with 7 bases lining up with TRBD2. The CDR3 is made up of 14 amino acids. Germline CDR1 and CDR2: SGHRS and YFSETQ. V shed 2 bases and J 5 bases; nucleotides not matched to a gene: 5. The CDR3 protein is CASSFGGGEDTQYF. CDR3 sequence (DNA): TGCGCCAGCAGCTTTGGCGGGGGAGAAGATACGCAGTATTTT.

This clonotype was recorded at least ten times. The gene calls are TRBV4-1 and TRBJ2-1, with D unresolved. V dropped 1 base and J dropped 7 bases, with 11 bases sitting between them. This CDR3 comprises 14 residues. Germline assignment: CDR1 MGHRA and CDR2 YSYEKL. The CDR3 bases are TGCGCCAGCAGCCAAGGACCTGGAGAGAATGAGCAGTTCTTC. Translating it yields CASSQGPGENEQFF.

This clonotype came up a few times. The chain recombines TRBV20-1 with TRBJ1-2, with D tentatively TRBD1 (6 bases). The V gene lost 1 base and the J gene lost 5 bases, with 17 bases spanning the gap. The CDR3 length is 15 residues. Per the germline V gene, CDR1 is DFQATT and CDR2 is SNEGSKA (reference sequence). CDR3 residues: CSARGRGRFAYGYTF. CDR3 DNA: TGCAGTGCTAGAGGCAGGGGAAGGTTTGCGTATGGCTACACCTTC.

This clonotype was counted between two and nine times. V is TRBV23-1 and J is TRBJ2-3, with D possibly TRBD2 on 7 matching bases. TRBV23-1 is identified as an open reading frame with a role that is uncertain. V lost 3 bases to trimming and J lost 2 bases, with 18 bases between them. The CDR3 runs to 17 residues. CDR3 amino acids: CASSQRGGVTPTDTQYF. CDR3 sequence (DNA): TGCGCCAGCAGTCAGAGGGGGGGAGTAACCCCCACAGATACGCAGTATTTT.

This clonotype was observed a handful of times. The chain uses TRBV5-5 and TRBJ2-1; weak D call: TRBD2 (6 bases). CDR1 is SGHKS, CDR2 YYEKEE, per germline (reference sequence). The CDR3 covers 15 residues. V dropped 1 base and J dropped 1 base, with 9 bases sitting between them. CDR3 protein: CASSLRLGSYNEQFF. Written as DNA, the CDR3 is TGTGCCAGCAGCTTGCGACTAGGGTCCTACAATGAGCAGTTCTTC. The whole variable domain, remainder taken from reference TRBV5-5 and TRBJ2-1, is DAGVTQSPTHLIKTRGQQVTLRCSPISGHKSVSWYQQVLGQGPQFIFQYYEKEERGRGNFPDRFSARQFPNYSSELNVNALLLGDSALYLCASSLRLGSYNEQFFGPGTRLTVL.

This clonotype was counted at least ten times. At one end, the junction sequence differs from germline, possibly due to a read error. V is TRBV12-3 or TRBV12-4 and J is TRBJ2-3; D not certain. CDR3 length: 12 residues. The CDR3 sequence: CASSFSTDTQYF. CDR3 nucleotides: TGCGCCAGCAGCTTTTCGACAGATACGCAGTATTTT.